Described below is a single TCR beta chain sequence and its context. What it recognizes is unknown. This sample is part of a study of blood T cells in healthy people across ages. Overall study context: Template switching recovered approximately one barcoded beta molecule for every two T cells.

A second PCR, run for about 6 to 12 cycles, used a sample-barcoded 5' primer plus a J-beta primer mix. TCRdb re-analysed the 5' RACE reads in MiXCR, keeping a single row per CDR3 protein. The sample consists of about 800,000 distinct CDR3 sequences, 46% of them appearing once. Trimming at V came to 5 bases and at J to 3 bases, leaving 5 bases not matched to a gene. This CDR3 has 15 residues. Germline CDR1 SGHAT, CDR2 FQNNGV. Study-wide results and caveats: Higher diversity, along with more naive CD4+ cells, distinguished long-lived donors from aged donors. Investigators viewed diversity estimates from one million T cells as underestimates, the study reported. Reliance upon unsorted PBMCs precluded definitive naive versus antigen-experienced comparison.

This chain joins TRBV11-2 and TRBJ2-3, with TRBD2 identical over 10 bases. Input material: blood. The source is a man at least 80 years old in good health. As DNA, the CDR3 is TGTGCCAGCAGCCAACTAGCGGGATGGACAGATACGCAGTATTTT. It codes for CASSQLAGWTDTQYF.